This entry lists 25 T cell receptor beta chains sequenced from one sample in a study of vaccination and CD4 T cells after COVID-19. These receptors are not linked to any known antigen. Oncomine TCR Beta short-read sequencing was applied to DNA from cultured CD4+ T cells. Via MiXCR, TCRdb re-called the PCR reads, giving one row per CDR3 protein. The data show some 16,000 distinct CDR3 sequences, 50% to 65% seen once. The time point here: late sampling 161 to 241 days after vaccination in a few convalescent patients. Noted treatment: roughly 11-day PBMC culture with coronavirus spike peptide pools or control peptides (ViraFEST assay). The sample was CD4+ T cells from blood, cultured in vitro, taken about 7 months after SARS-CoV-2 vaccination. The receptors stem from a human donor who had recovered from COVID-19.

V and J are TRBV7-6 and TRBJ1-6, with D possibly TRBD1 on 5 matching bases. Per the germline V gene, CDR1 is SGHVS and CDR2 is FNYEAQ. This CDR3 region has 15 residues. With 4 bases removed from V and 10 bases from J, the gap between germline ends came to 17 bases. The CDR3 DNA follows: TGTGCCAGCAGCTCCACATTGTACAGGAACTCACCCCTCCACTTT. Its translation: CASSSTLYRNSPLHF.

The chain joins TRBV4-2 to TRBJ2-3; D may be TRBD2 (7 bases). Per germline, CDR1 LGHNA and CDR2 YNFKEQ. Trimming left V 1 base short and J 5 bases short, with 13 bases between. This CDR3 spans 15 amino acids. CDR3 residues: CASSQVGAGVDTQYF. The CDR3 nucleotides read TGTGCCAGCAGCCAAGTGGGGGCGGGAGTAGATACGCAGTATTTT.

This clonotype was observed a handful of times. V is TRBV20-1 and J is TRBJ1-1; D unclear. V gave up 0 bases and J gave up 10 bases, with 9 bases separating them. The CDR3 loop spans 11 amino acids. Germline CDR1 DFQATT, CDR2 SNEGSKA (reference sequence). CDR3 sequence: CSAREGVIAFF. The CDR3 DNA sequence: TGCAGTGCTAGAGAGGGAGTCATAGCTTTCTTT.

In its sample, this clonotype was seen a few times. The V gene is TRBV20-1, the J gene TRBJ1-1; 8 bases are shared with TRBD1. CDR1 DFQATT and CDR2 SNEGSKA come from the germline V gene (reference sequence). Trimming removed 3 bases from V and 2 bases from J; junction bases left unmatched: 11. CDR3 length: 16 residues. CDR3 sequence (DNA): TGCAGTGCTAGGGCCCTCAGGGGGCAGGTCAACACTGAAGCTTTCTTT. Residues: CSARALRGQVNTEAFF.

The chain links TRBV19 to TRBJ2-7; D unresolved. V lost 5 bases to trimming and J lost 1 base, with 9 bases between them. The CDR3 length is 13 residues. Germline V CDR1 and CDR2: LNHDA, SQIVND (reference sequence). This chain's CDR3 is CASSRGASYEQYF. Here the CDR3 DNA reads TGTGCCAGTAGTCGAGGCGCGTCCTACGAGCAGTACTTC.

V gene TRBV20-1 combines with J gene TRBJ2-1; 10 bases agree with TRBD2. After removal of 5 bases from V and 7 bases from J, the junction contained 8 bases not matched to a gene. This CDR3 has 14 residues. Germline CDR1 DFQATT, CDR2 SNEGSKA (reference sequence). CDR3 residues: CSAFTSGIWNEQFF. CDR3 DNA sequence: TGCAGTGCTTTTACTAGCGGGATCTGGAATGAGCAGTTCTTC.

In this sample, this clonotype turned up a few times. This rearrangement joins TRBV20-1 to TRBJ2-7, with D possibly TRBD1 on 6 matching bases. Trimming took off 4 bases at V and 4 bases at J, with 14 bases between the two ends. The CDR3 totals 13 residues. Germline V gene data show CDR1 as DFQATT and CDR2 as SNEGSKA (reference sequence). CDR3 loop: CSATPGQSYEQYF. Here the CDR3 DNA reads TGCAGTGCTACTCCGGGACAATCGTACGAGCAGTACTTC.

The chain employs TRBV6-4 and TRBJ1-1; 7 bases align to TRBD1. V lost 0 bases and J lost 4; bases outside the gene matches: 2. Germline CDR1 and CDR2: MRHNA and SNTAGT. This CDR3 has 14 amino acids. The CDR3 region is CASSDSDRATEAFF. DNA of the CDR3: TGTGCCAGCAGTGACTCCGACAGGGCCACTGAAGCTTTCTTT.

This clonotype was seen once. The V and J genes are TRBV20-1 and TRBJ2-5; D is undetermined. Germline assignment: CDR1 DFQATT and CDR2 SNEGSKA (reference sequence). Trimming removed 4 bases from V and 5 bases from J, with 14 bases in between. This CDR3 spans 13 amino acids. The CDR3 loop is CSATRWARETQYF. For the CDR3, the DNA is TGCAGTGCTACCCGATGGGCCCGTGAGACCCAGTACTTC.

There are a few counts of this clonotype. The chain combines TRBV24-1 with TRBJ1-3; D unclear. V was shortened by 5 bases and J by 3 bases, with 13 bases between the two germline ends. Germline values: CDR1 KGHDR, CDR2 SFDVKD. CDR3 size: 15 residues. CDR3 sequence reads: CATSAPEDGGNTIYF. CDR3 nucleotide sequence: TGTGCCACCAGTGCTCCCGAGGATGGTGGAAACACCATATATTTT.

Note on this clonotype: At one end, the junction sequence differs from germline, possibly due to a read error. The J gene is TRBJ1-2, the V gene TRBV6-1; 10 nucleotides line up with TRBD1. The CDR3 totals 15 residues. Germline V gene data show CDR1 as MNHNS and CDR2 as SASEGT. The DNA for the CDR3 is TGTGCCAGCAGATTCCCCGGGACAGGGGTGTCTGGCCACACCTTC. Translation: CASRFPGTGVSGHTF.

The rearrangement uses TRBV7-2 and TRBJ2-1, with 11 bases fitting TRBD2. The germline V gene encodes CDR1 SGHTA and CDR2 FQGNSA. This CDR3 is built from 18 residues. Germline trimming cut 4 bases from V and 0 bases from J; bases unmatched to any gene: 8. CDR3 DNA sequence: TGTGCCAGCAGCTCCGGGACTAGCGGAGCTAGCTCCTACAATGAGCAGTTCTTC. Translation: CASSSGTSGASSYNEQFF.

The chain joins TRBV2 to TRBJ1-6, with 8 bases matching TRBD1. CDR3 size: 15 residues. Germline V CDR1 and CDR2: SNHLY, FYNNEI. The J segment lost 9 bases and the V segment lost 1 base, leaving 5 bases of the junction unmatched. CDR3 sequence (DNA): TGTGCCAGCAGTGAAGTTGGACAGGGTGTTTCACCCCTCCACTTT. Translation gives CASSEVGQGVSPLHF.

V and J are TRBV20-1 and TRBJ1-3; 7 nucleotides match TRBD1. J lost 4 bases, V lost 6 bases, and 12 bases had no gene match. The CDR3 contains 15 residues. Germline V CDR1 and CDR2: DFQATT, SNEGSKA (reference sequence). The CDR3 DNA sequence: TGCAGTGCCGCTCCTGCGACAGGGAGCGGAAACACCATATATTTT. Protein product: CSAAPATGSGNTIYF.

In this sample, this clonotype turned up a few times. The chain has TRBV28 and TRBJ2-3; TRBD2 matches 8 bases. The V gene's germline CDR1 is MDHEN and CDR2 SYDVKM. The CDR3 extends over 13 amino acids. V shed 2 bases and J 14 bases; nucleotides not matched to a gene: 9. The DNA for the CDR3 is TGTGCCAGCAGTTTACAAACTAGCGGAGCGTTGTATTTT. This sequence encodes CASSLQTSGALYF.

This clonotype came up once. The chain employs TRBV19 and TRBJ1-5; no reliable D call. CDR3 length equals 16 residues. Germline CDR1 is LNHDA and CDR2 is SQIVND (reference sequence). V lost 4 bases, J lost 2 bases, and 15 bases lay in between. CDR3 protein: CASSTRYHLGNQPQHF. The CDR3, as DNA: TGTGCCAGTAGTACGAGATACCATTTGGGCAATCAGCCCCAGCATTTT.

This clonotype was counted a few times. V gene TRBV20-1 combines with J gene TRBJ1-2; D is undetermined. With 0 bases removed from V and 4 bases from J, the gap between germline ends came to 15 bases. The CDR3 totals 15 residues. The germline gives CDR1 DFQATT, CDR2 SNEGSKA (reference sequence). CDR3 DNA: TGCAGTGCTAGAGATTACCAGTCCGGCGGCTATGGCTACACCTTC. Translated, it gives CSARDYQSGGYGYTF.

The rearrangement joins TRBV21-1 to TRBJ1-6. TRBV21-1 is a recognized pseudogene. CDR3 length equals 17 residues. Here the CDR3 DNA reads TGTGCCAGCAGCAAAGGAGGGCGGGGAATCTATAATTCACCCCTCCACTTT. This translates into CASSKGGRGIYNSPLHF.

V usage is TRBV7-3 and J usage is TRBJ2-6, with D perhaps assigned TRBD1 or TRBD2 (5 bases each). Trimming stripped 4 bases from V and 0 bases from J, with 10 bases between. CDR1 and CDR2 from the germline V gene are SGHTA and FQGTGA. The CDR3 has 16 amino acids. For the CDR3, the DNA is TGTGCCAGCAGCTGGGACCGTGCCTCTGGGGCCAACGTCCTGACTTTC. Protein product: CASSWDRASGANVLTF.

The CDR3 loop reads CASTLSGGPTDTQYF. In DNA, the CDR3 is TGTGCCAGCACTCTCTCCGGGGGGCCCACAGATACGCAGTATTTT. The gene calls are TRBV7-3 and TRBJ2-3; D may be TRBD2 (7 bases). V was cut by 7 bases and J by 2 bases, with 16 bases left in between. Looked up from germline, CDR1 is SGHTA and CDR2 is FQGTGA. This CDR3 comprises 15 residues.

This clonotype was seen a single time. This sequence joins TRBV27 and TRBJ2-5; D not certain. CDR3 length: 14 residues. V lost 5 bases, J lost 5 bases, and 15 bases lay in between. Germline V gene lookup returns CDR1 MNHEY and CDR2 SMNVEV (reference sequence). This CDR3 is CASSPARFRETQYF. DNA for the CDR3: TGTGCCAGCAGTCCCGCTCGATTCAGGGAGACCCAGTACTTC.

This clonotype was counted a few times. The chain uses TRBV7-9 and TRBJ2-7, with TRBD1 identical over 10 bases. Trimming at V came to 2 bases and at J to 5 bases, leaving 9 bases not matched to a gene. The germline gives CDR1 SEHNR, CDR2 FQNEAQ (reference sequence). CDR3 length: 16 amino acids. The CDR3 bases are TGTGCCAGCAGCTTATCCCCAGACAGGGGGCATCACGAGCAGTACTTC. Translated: CASSLSPDRGHHEQYF.

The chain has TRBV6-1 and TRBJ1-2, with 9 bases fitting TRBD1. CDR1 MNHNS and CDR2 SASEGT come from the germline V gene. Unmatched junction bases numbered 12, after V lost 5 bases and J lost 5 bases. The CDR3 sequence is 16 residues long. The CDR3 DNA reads TGTGCCAGCAGTCCGTCGACAGGGGGGGGAAGGTATGGCTACACCTTC. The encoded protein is CASSPSTGGGRYGYTF.

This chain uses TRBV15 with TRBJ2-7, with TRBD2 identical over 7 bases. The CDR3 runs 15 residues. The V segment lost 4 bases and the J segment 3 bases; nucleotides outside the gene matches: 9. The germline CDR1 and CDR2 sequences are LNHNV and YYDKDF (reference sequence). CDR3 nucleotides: TGTGCCACCAGCATTCTCCGCGGGAGTTTCTACGAGCAGTACTTC. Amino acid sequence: CATSILRGSFYEQYF.

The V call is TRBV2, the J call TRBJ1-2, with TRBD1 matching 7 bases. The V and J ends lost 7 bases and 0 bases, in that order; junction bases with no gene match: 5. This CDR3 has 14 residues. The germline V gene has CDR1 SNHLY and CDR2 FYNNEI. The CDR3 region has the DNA TGTGCCAGCACCGAGACAGGGTCTAACTATGGCTACACCTTC. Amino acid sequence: CASTETGSNYGYTF.